Presented here are 2 T cell receptor beta chains from one specimen sequenced in a study of cytomegalovirus exposure and HLA in healthy donors. Only in-frame clones appear in the TCRdb table, and some are missing; sequencing was by immunoSEQ multiplex PCR. The table shows about 160,000 clones, with 80% to 90% occurring only once. Sequenced sample: PBMCs. Source of these receptors: a woman aged 25 to 39 in good health and CMV-seronegative.

CDR3 sequence (DNA): TGCGCCAGCAGCGACAGGACAGGGGGCAGCGATGGCTACACCTTC. Translation: CASSDRTGGSDGYTF. V and J are TRBV5-1 and TRBJ1-2; 11 positions match TRBD1. The CDR3 runs 15 residues. CDR1 is SGHRS and CDR2 is YFSETQ in the germline V gene. V dropped 4 bases and J dropped 6; count of bases not matched to a gene: 8.

The chain uses TRBV2 and TRBJ2-7, with TRBD2 as a possible D gene (7 bases). Germline V CDR1 and CDR2: SNHLY, FYNNEI. V lost 6 bases and J 6 bases, leaving 18 bases between the germline ends. This CDR3 spans 14 amino acids. The CDR3 coding sequence is TGTGCCAGCAGCGGAGGGGGGGCGCGACTCGAGCAGTACTTC. As protein: CASSGGGARLEQYF. Variable domain in full (rest from reference TRBV2 and TRBJ2-7): EPEVTQTPSHQVTQMGQEVILRCVPISNHLYFYWYRQILGQKVEFLVSFYNNEISEKSEIFDDQFSVERPDGSNFTLKIRSTKLEDSAMYFCASSGGGARLEQYFGPGTRLTVT.